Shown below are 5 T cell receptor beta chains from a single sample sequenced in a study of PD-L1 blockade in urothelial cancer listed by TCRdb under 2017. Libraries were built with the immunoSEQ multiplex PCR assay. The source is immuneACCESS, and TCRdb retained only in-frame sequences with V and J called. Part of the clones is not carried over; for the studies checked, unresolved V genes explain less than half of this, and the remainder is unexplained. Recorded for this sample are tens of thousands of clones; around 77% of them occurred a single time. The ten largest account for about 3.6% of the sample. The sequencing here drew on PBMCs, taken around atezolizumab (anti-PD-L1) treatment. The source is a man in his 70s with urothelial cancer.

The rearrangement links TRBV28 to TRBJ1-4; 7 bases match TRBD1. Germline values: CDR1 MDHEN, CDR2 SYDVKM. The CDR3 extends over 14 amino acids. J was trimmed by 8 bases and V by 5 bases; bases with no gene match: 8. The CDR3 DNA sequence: TGTGCCAGCAGTCGGACAGGCTTGGTGGAAAAACTGTTTTTT. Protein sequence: CASSRTGLVEKLFF.

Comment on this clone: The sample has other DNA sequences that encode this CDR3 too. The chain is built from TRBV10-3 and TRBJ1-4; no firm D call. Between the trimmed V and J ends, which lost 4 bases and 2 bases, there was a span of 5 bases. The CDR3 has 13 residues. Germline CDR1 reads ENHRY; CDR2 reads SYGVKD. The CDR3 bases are TGTGCCATCAGTGGAGCGACTAATGAAAAACTGTTTTTT. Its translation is CAISGATNEKLFF.

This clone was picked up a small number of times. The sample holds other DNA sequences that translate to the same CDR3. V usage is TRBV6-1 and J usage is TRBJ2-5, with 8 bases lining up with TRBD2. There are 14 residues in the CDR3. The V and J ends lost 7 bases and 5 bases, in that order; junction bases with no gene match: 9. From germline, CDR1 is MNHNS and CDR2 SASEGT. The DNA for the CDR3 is TGTGCCAGCAATCGACGGGAGGGCCGGGAGACCCAGTACTTC. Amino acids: CASNRREGRETQYF.

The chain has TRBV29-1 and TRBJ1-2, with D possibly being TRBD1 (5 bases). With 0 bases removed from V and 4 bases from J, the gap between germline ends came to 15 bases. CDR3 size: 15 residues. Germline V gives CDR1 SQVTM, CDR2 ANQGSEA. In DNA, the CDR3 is TGCAGCGTTGAAGATAGTAGGGGTAAATCCTATGGCTACACCTTC. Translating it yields CSVEDSRGKSYGYTF.

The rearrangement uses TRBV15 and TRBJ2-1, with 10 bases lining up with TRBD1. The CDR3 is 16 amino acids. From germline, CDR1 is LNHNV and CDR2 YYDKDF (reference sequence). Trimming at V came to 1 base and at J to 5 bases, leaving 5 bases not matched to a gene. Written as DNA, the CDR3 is TGTGCCACCAGCAGAGTCCGGGACAGGGGTAACAATGAGCAGTTCTTC. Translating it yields CATSRVRDRGNNEQFF.